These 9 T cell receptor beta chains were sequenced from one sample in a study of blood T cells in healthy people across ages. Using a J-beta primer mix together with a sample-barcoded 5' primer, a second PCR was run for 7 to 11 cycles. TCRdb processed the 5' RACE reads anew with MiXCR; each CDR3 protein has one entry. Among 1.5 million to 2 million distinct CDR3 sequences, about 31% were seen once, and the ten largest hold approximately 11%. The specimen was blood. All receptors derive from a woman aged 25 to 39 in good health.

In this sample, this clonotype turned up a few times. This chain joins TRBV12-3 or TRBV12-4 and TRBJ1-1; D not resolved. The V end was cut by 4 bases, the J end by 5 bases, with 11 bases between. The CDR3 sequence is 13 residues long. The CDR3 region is CASSSNILTEAFF. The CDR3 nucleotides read TGTGCCAGCAGTTCGAACATTCTGACTGAAGCTTTCTTT.

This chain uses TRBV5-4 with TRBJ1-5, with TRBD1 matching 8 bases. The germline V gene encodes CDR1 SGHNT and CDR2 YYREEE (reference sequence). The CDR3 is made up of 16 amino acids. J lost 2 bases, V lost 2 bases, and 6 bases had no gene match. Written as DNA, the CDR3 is TGTGCCAGCAGCTTAGAACCGGGACAGGGCAATCAGCCCCAGCATTTT. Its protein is CASSLEPGQGNQPQHF.

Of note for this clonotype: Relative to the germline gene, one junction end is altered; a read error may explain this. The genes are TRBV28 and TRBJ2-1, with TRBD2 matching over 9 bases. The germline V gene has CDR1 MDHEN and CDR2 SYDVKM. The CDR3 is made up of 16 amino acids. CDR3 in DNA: TGTACCAGCAGTTTTCCGAAAGCGGGAGGCCGGAATGAGCAGTTCTTC. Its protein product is CTSSFPKAGGRNEQFF.

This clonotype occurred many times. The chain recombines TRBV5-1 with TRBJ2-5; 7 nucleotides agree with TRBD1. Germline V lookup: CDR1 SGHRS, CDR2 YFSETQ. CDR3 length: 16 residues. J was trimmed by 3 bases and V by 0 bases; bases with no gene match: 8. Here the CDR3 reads CASSLAEGGSKETQYF. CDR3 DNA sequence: TGCGCCAGCAGCTTGGCCGAAGGGGGCAGCAAAGAGACCCAGTACTTC.

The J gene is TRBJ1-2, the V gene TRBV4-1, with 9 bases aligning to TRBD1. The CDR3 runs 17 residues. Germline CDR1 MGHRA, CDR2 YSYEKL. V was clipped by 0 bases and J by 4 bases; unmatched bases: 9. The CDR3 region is CASSQDLGQGAFYGYTF. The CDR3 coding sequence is TGCGCCAGCAGCCAAGACTTGGGACAGGGAGCGTTCTATGGCTACACCTTC.

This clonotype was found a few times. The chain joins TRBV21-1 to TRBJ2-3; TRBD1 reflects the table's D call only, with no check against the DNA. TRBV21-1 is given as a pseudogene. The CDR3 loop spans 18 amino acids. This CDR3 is CASSKRRQGARGTDTQYF. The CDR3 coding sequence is TGTGCCAGCAGCAAAAGACGACAGGGGGCGAGGGGCACAGATACGCAGTATTTT.

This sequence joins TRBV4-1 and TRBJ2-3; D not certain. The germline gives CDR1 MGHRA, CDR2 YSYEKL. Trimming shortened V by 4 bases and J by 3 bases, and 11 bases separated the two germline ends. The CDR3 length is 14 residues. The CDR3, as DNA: TGCGCCAGCAGCCCAGGACCCCTAACAGATACGCAGTATTTT. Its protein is CASSPGPLTDTQYF.

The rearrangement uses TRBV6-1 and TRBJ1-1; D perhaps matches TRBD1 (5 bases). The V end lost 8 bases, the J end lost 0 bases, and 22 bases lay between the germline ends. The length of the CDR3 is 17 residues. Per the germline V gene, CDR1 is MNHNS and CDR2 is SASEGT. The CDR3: CASGSQGRGFMNTEAFF. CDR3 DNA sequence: TGTGCCAGCGGGTCTCAGGGCCGAGGCTTCATGAACACTGAAGCTTTCTTT.

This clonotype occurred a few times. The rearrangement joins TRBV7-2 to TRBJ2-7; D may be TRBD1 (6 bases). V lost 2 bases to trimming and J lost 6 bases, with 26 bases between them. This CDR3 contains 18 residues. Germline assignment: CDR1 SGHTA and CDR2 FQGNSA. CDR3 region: CASSLRRSGHGLSAEQYF. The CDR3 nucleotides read TGTGCCAGCAGCTTAAGGCGGTCGGGACACGGACTCTCGGCCGAGCAGTACTTC.